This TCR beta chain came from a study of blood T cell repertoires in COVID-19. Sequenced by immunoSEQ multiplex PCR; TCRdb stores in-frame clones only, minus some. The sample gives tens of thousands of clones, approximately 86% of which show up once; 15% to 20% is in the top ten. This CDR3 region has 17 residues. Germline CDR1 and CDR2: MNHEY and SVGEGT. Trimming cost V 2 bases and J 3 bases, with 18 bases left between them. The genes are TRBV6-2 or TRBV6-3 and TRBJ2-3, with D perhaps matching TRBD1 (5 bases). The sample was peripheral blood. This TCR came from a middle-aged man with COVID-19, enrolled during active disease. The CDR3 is CASSYTQHRTMTDTQYF. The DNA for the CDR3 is TGTGCCAGCAGTTACACTCAACACAGGACAATGACAGATACGCAGTATTTT.